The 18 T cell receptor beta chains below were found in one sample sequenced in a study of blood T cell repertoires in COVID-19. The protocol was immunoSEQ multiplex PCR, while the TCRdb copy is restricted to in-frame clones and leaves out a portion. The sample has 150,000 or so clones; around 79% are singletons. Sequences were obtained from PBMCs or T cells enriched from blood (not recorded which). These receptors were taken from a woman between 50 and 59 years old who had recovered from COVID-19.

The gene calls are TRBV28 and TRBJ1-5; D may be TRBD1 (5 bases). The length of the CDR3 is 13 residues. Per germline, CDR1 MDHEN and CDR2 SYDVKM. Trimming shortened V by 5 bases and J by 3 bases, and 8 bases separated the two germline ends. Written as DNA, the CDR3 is TGTGCCAGCAGTAGGGGTTTCAATCAGCCCCAGCATTTT. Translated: CASSRGFNQPQHF.

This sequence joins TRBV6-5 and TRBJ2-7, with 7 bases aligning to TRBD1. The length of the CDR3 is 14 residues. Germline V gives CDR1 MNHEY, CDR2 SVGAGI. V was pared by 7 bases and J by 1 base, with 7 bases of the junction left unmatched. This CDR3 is CASTSGGQSYEQYF. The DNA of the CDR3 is TGTGCCAGCACCTCAGGGGGACAGTCCTACGAGCAGTACTTC.

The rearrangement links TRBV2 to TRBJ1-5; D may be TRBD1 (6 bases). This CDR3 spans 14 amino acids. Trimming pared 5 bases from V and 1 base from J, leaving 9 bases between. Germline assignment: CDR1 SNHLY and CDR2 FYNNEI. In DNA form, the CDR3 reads TGTGCCAGCAGTTCAGGGGTCAGCAATCAGCCCCAGCATTTT. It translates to CASSSGVSNQPQHF.

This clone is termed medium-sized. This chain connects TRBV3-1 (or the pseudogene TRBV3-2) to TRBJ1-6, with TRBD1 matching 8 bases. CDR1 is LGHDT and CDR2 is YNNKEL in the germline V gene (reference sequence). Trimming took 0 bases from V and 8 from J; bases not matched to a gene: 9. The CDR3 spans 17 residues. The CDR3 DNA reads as TGTGCCAGCAGCCAAGAAGGGTCGGACAGGGCTTATTCACCCCTCCACTTT. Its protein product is CASSQEGSDRAYSPLHF.

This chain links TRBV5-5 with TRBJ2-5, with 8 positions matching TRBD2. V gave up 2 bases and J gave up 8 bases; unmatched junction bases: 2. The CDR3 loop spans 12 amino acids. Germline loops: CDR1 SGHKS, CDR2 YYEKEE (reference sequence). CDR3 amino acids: CASSLAGATQYF. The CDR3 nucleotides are TGTGCCAGCAGCTTAGCGGGGGCAACCCAGTACTTC.

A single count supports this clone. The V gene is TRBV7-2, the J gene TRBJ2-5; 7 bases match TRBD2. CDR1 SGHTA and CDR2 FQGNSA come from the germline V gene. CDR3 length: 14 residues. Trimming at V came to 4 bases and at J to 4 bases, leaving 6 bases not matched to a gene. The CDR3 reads CASSSSTSPETQYF. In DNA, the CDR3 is TGTGCCAGCAGCTCTTCGACTAGCCCAGAGACCCAGTACTTC.

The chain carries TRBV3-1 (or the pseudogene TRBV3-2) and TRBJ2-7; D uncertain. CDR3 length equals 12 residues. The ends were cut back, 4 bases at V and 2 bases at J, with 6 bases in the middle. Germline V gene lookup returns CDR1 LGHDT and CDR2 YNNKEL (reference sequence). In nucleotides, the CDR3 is TGTGCCAGCAGCCCCCATCCCTACGAGCAGTACTTC. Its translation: CASSPHPYEQYF.

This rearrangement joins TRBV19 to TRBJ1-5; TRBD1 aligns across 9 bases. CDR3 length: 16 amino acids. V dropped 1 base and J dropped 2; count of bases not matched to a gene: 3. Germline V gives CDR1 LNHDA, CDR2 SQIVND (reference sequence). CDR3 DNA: TGTGCCAGTAGTATAGTGGGACAGGGCGGCAATCAGCCCCAGCATTTT. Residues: CASSIVGQGGNQPQHF.

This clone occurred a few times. Here the CDR3 reads CASSLGGLAGGHNEQFF. CDR3 DNA: TGTGCCAGCAGCTTAGGAGGCCTAGCGGGGGGGCATAATGAGCAGTTCTTC. The J gene is TRBJ2-1, the V gene TRBV7-6; 12 bases match TRBD2. Per the germline V gene, CDR1 is SGHVS and CDR2 is FNYEAQ. This CDR3 has 17 residues. V lost 1 base and J lost 7; bases outside the gene matches: 8.

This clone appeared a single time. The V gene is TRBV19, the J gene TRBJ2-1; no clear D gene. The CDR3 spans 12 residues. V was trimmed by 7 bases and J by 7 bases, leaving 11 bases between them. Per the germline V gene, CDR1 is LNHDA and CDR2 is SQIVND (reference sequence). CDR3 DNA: TGTGCCAGTATGTCCGTCCGTAATGAGCAGTTCTTC. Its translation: CASMSVRNEQFF.

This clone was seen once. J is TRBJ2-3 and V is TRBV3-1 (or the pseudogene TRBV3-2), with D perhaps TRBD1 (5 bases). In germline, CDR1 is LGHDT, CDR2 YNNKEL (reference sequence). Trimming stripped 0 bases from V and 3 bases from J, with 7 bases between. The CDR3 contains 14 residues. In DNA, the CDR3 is TGTGCCAGCAGCCAAGATCCAGGGACAGATACGCAGTATTTT. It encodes CASSQDPGTDTQYF.

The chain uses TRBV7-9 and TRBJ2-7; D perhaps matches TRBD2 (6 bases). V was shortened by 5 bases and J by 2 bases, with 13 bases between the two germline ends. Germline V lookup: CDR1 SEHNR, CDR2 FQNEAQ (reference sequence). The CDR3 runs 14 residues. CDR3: CASSNPSATYEQYF. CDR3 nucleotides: TGTGCCAGCAGCAACCCTAGCGCCACCTACGAGCAGTACTTC. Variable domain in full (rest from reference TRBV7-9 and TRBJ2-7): DTGVSQNPRHKITKRGQNVTFRCDPISEHNRLYWYRQTLGQGPEFLTYFQNEAQLEKSRLLSDRFSAERPKGSFSTLEIQRTEQGDSAMYLCASSNPSATYEQYFGPGTRLTVT.

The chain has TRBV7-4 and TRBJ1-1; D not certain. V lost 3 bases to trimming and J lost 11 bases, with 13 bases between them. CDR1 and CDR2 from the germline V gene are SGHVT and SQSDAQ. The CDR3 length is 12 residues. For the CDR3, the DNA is TGTGCCAGCAGCTTTCCGAGGGCGAAGGCTTTCTTT. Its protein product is CASSFPRAKAFF.

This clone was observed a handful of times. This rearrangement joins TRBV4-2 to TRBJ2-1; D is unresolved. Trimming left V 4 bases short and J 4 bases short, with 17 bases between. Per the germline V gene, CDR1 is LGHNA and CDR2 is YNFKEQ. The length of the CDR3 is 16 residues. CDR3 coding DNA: TGTGCCAGCAGCCCCCAGCCAGCGAGCCAGTACAATGAGCAGTTCTTC. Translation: CASSPQPASQYNEQFF.

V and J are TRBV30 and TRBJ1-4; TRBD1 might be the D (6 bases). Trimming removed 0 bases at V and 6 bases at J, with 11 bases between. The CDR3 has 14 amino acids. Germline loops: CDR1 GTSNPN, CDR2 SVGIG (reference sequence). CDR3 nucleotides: TGTGCCTGGAGTGTAGGACAGCTAGATGAAAAACTGTTTTTT. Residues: CAWSVGQLDEKLFF.

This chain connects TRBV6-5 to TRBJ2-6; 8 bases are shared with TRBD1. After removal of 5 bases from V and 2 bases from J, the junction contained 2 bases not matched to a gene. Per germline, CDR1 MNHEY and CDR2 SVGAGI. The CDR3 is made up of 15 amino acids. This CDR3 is CASSQQGAGANVLTF. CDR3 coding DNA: TGTGCCAGCAGTCAACAGGGGGCTGGGGCCAACGTCCTGACTTTC.

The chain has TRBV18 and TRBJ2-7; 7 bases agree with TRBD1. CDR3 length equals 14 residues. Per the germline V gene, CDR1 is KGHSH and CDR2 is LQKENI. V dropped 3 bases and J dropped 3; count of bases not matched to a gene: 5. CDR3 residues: CASSPGTEGYEQYF. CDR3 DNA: TGTGCCAGCTCACCCGGGACAGAGGGCTACGAGCAGTACTTC.

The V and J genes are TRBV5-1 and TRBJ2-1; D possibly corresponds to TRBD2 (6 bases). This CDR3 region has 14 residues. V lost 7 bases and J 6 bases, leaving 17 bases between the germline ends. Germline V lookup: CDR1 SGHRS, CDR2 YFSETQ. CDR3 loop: CASAPGRGTNEQFF. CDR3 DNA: TGCGCCAGCGCCCCAGGGCGCGGGACCAATGAGCAGTTCTTC. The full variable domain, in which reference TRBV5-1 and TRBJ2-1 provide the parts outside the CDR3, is KAGVTQTPRYLIKTRGQQVTLSCSPISGHRSVSWYQQTPGQGLQFLFEYFSETQRNKGNFPGRFSGRQFSNSRSEMNVSTLELGDSALYLCASAPGRGTNEQFFGPGTRLTVL.